This T cell receptor beta chain emerged from a study of blood T cell repertoires in COVID-19 (dated by TCRdb to 2019 to 2021). About the study as a whole: Collaborator samples came from the United States, Italy and Spain and covered acute and convalescent phases of COVID-19. The samples were drawn from the first 160 participants of the ongoing ImmuneRACE study and from under 1,500 subjects provided by 6 global collaborators. The sample metadata nearly always contained a de-identified subject ID, COVID-19 status, age in years and sex. Subjects who had been exposed to COVID-19, were actively infected with it, or had recovered from it provided the deeply sampled blood TCRbeta repertoires that made up the dataset. The prospective study material was composed of cDNA or gDNA derived from T cells, B-cell-depleted T cells, or PBMCs. A freely available public database, intended as a resource for researchers studying the immune response to SARS-CoV-2, is where the repertoires were released. Where HLA class I and class II types were available, the types were taken from metadata supplied by the sample provider, not from assay-based typing.

The immunoSEQ Assay, a bias-controlled multiplex PCR, was used to amplify TCRbeta CDR3 regions from genomic DNA. As for how the authors treated the data: Nucleated cell counts per sample were estimated from amplification of reference gene primers within the assay. To quantify the absolute abundance of each unique TCRbeta CDR3 rearrangement, sequence reads were collapsed and filtered. For each sample, productive Simpson clonality was calculated as the square root of Simpson's diversity index across productive rearrangements. TCRdb retrieved this table from immuneACCESS and kept in-frame rearrangements only. Not all clones are present; in checked studies, unresolved V genes account for under half, and no reason is known for the remainder. V and J calls and clone size come straight from that table; D and trimming were deduced from the DNA. For this sample there are over 250,000 clones; approximately 89% appear just once. The top ten constitute roughly 1.8% of the sample.

In the prospective study, participants were about 18 to 95 years old, resided in 24 geographic areas of the United States, and were enrolled through a virtual design. In the prospective study, cohorts were assigned on the basis of participant-reported clinical history obtained from a screening survey and a study questionnaire. Recovered participants in ImmuneRACE Cohort 3 were defined by two consecutive negative NP/OP PCR tests, clearance by a healthcare professional, or resolution of symptoms. Mobile phlebotomists in the prospective study collected whole blood, serum and a nasopharyngeal or oropharyngeal swab from every participant. Additional blood draws and questionnaires over an approximately 2-month period could optionally be provided by prospective study participants. Prospective study blood samples were shipped either frozen or at room temperature before DNA extraction. Concerning this clone: It has no known antigen specificity. No clone much larger than this one lies a single base away; base qualities are absent.

From the germline V gene, CDR1 is MNHEY and CDR2 is SVGAGI. A distance of 10 bases separates the germline ends of V and J, which lose 7 bases and 4 bases respectively. Its CDR3 holds 12 amino acids, cysteine through phenylalanine. Only the CDR3 DNA is retained, 36 bases long and in frame from the first base. Results and caveats for the whole study, not just this receptor: The quantity of clinical and demographic metadata differed by source and by participant and was supplied without curation.

The TCR comes from a woman in her sixties who had recovered from COVID-19. The sequence is built from TRBV6-5 and TRBJ1-2, and perhaps TRBD1 as D gene, on 6 matching bases. Sequencing was done on a sample of PBMCs or T cells enriched from blood (not recorded which). This receptor carries the CDR3 CASTRGTYGYTF. The DNA sequence is TGTGCCAGCACCAGGGGAACCTATGGCTACACCTTC.